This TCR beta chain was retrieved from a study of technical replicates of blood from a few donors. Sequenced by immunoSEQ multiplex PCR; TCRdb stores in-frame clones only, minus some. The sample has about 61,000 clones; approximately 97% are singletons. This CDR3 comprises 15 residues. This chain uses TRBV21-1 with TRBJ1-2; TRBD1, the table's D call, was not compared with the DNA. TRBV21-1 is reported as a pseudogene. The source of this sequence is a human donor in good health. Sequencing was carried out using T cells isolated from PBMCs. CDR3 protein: CASSKVRQGNYGYTF. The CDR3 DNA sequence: TGTGCCAGCAGCAAAGTAAGACAGGGAAACTATGGCTACACCTTC.